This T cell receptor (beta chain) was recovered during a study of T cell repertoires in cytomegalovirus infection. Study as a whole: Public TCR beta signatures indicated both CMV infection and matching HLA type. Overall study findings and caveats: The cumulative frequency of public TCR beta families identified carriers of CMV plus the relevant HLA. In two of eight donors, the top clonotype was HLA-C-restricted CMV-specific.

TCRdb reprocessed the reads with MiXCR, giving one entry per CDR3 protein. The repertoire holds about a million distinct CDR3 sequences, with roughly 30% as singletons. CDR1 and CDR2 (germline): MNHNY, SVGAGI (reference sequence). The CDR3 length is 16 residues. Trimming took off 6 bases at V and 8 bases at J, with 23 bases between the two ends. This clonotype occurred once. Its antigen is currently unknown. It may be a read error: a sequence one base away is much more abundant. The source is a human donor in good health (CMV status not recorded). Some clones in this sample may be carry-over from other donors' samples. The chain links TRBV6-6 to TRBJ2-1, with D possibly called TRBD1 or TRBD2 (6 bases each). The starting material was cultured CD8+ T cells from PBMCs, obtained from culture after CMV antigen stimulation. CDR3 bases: TGTGCCAGCAGCGAGAGATTGGGGGGCGTCAGGGATGAGCAGTTCTTC. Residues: CASSERLGGVRDEQFF.